There are a few counts of the clone carrying this T cell receptor (beta chain). TCRdb reprocessed the 5' RACE reads via MiXCR and lists one record per CDR3 protein. Among approximately 85,000 distinct CDR3 sequences listed, approximately 12% were seen once. The source of the sample is a study of T cells after yellow fever vaccination. Study background: It was SMART-Seq v4 Ultra Low Input that prepared the fractions with low cell numbers. Study-level results: FACS-sorted repertoires could contain abundant clonotypes contaminating from the bulk population. Only a small proportion of the clonotypes turned up in both the CD4 and the CD8 compartments, likely arising from convergent recombination. Subsequent booster samples again held most clones from primary vaccination (around 96% CD4, 85% to 90% CD8).

V gave up 3 bases and J gave up 5 bases, with 10 bases separating them. CDR3 length equals 13 residues. Germline V gives CDR1 WNHNN, CDR2 SYGVQD (reference sequence). Sequences were derived from CD8+ T cells not binding an NS4B(214-222) dextramer, sorted from PBMCs, sampled 21 days after the first yellow fever vaccination. The chain has TRBV10-1 and TRBJ1-1; D not resolved. The TCR sequence derives from a man aged 18 to 35 who received the YFV17D yellow fever vaccine. CDR3 DNA: TGCGCCAGCAGTGAAGGTTTGTCGACTGAAGCTTTCTTT. Translated: CASSEGLSTEAFF.